One and the same sample provided the 20 T cell receptor beta chains below, sequenced in a study of blood T cell repertoires in COVID-19. Libraries were prepared by immunoSEQ multiplex PCR; TCRdb keeps only in-frame clonotypes and omits some of them. This table has about 140,000 clones, almost 90% appearing once. Sequencing input: peripheral blood. Receptors originate from a woman between 55 and 75 years old with acute or convalescent COVID-19.

This chain connects TRBV7-9 to TRBJ2-3; 7 nucleotides agree with TRBD1. V dropped 3 bases and J dropped 1; count of bases not matched to a gene: 4. Germline lookup yields CDR1 SEHNR and CDR2 FQNEAQ (reference sequence). The CDR3 runs 15 residues. The DNA for the CDR3 is TGTGCCAGCAGCTTCCGGGACAGACGCACAGATACGCAGTATTTT. It codes for CASSFRDRRTDTQYF.

CDR3 region: CASSLRTSGGGTGANVLTF. CDR3 nucleotide sequence: TGTGCCAGCAGCCTGCGGACTAGCGGGGGAGGTACTGGGGCCAACGTCCTGACTTTC. This chain uses TRBV7-2 with TRBJ2-6; 13 bases fit TRBD2. Germline values: CDR1 SGHTA, CDR2 FQGNSA. This CDR3 contains 19 residues. The ends lost 5 bases at V and 2 bases at J; junction bases unmatched: 9.

This chain uses TRBV5-1 with TRBJ2-3; the D gene is possibly TRBD1 (6 bases). Germline V CDR1 and CDR2: SGHRS, YFSETQ. The CDR3 extends over 15 amino acids. V was trimmed by 3 bases and J by 4 bases, leaving 15 bases between them. The CDR3: CASSSRGDRPDTQYF. CDR3 sequence (DNA): TGCGCCAGCAGCTCCAGGGGCGATAGGCCAGATACGCAGTATTTT.

The V and J genes are TRBV28 and TRBJ1-4; D is perhaps TRBD1 (5 bases). The V gene lost 4 bases and the J gene lost 8 bases, with 20 bases spanning the gap. The CDR3 has 16 amino acids. CDR1 is MDHEN, CDR2 SYDVKM, per germline. CDR3 loop: CASSSPGEGLREKLFF. CDR3 DNA sequence: TGTGCCAGCAGTTCCCCGGGGGAAGGACTAAGAGAAAAACTGTTTTTT.

This rearrangement joins TRBV30 to TRBJ1-1; 7 positions agree with TRBD1. The V segment lost 1 base and the J segment 3 bases; nucleotides outside the gene matches: 2. CDR3 length: 13 amino acids. CDR1 GTSNPN and CDR2 SVGIG come from the germline V gene (reference sequence). CDR3 residues: CAWSGQGYTEAFF. The CDR3 DNA reads as TGTGCCTGGAGTGGACAGGGTTACACTGAAGCTTTCTTT.

The chain is built from TRBV16 and TRBJ1-5; 7 nucleotides match TRBD1. Germline loops: CDR1 KGHSY, CDR2 FQNENV. The length of the CDR3 is 15 residues. V lost 4 bases, J lost 2 bases, and 5 bases stayed unmatched. As DNA, the CDR3 is TGTGCCAGCAGCCTCGACAGGGCGGGCAATCAGCCCCAGCATTTT. This encodes CASSLDRAGNQPQHF.

V gene TRBV3-1 (or the pseudogene TRBV3-2) combines with J gene TRBJ1-2; 10 bases map to TRBD1. Trimming removed 3 bases from V and 8 bases from J; junction bases left unmatched: 6. The CDR3 sequence is 14 residues long. Looked up from germline, CDR1 is LGHDT and CDR2 is YNNKEL (reference sequence). The CDR3 region has the DNA TGTGCCAGCAGCCAGTCGACAGGGGGCCTGGGCTACACCTTC. Translation gives CASSQSTGGLGYTF.

The chain carries TRBV29-1 and TRBJ2-6; D gene unclear. The CDR3 covers 14 residues. Germline CDR1 is SQVTM and CDR2 is ANQGSEA. Trimming pared 1 base from V and 3 bases from J, leaving 7 bases between. CDR3 residues: CSVEAEHGANVLTF. The CDR3 DNA is TGCAGCGTTGAAGCCGAGCATGGGGCCAACGTCCTGACTTTC. Together with reference TRBV29-1 and TRBJ2-6, the CDR3 gives the full variable domain: SAVISQKPSRDICQRGTSLTIQCQVDSQVTMMFWYRQQPGQSLTLIATANQGSEATYESGFVIDKFPISRPNLTFSTLTVSNMSPEDSSIYLCSVEAEHGANVLTFGAGSRLTVL.

Concerning this clone: An end of the junction does not agree with germline; a read error may underlie this. The CDR3 sequence: CASSRVTGELFF. CDR3 nucleotide sequence: TGTGCTAGCAGCCGGGTCACCGGGGAGCTGTTTTTT. The rearrangement joins TRBV7-7 to TRBJ2-2; D remains unclear. This CDR3 spans 12 amino acids. Per germline, CDR1 SSHAT and CDR2 FNYEAQ (reference sequence). Full variable domain (rest looked up from reference TRBV7-7 and TRBJ2-2): GAGVSQSPRYKVTKRGQDVTLRCDPISSHATLYWYQQALGQGPEFLTYFNYEAQPDKSGLPSDRFSAERPEGSISTLTIQRTEQRDSAMYRCASSRVTGELFFGEGSRLTVL.

The chain is built from TRBV2 and TRBJ1-6; possible D gene TRBD1, 6 bases. The germline CDR1 and CDR2 sequences are SNHLY and FYNNEI. The CDR3 contains 16 residues. Deletions cut 0 bases from V and 9 bases from J, with 15 bases between. The CDR3 DNA follows: TGTGCCAGCAGTGAAGCGCTGAGCGGGGGCATTTCACCCCTCCACTTT. Its translation: CASSEALSGGISPLHF.

The CDR3 nucleotides are TGTGCCAGCAGTGAAGCTCTATCGACAGCTCTAGGCACTGAAGCTTTCTTT. Translating gives CASSEALSTALGTEAFF. This chain uses TRBV6-1 with TRBJ1-1, with D possibly matching TRBD1 (5 bases). V gave up 0 bases and J gave up 4 bases, with 18 bases separating them. CDR1 and CDR2 from the germline V gene are MNHNS and SASEGT. The CDR3 has 17 residues.

The CDR3 nucleotides read TGTGCCAGCAGCCGGACAGGGGGAAATCAGCCCCAGCATTTT. It encodes CASSRTGGNQPQHF. The chain is built from TRBV5-5 and TRBJ1-5, with 10 bases matching TRBD1. V trimming: 4 bases; J trimming: 4 bases; junction bases outside the gene matches: 2. The CDR3 extends over 14 amino acids. CDR1 is SGHKS, CDR2 YYEKEE, per germline (reference sequence).

The chain couples TRBV4-1 to TRBJ1-2, with TRBD1 as a possible D gene (5 bases). Per germline, CDR1 MGHRA and CDR2 YSYEKL. Trimming removed 2 bases from V and 8 bases from J, with 12 bases in between. The CDR3 has 13 residues. As DNA, the CDR3 is TGCGCCAGCAGCCAAAATCAGGGCATAGGCTACACCTTC. It encodes CASSQNQGIGYTF.

About this clone itself: Other DNA variants within this sample encode the same CDR3. The chain employs TRBV5-4 and TRBJ1-2; D is perhaps TRBD1 (6 bases). The ends were cut back, 4 bases at V and 1 base at J, with 8 bases in the middle. CDR1 and CDR2 from the germline V gene are SGHNT and YYREEE (reference sequence). The CDR3 loop spans 13 amino acids. This CDR3 reads CASSLDSNYGYTF. The CDR3 nucleotides read TGTGCCAGCAGCCTGGACAGTAACTATGGCTACACCTTC.

In nucleotides, the CDR3 is TGTGCCAGCAGCTTAAACGGGGTAGGGAACACCGGGGAGCTGTTTTTT. Translation: CASSLNGVGNTGELFF. The genes are TRBV7-2 and TRBJ2-2, with a possible D match to TRBD2 (5 bases). The V gene's germline CDR1 is SGHTA and CDR2 FQGNSA. This CDR3 is 16 amino acids long. Trimming took 2 bases from V and 1 from J, leaving 11 bases between them.

The CDR3 nucleotides are TGTGCCAGCAGTTTCTCGGCTAGCGGGGGGGGAGAGACCCAGTACTTC. It codes for CASSFSASGGGETQYF. This chain connects TRBV27 to TRBJ2-5, with 12 bases matching TRBD2. V was clipped by 3 bases and J by 4 bases; unmatched bases: 6. This CDR3 is 16 amino acids long. Germline V gene lookup returns CDR1 MNHEY and CDR2 SMNVEV (reference sequence).

This clone was seen ten or more times. CDR3 coding DNA: TGTGCCAGCAGTTATGGTACTAGCGGGGGGACTTCCCAGTTCTTC. It codes for CASSYGTSGGTSQFF. The J gene is TRBJ2-1, the V gene TRBV3-1 (or the pseudogene TRBV3-2); 12 positions match TRBD2. V shed 6 bases, J shed 13 bases, and the junction held 13 bases outside the gene matches. The CDR3 is 15 amino acids. Germline assignment: CDR1 LGHDT and CDR2 YNNKEL (reference sequence).

This chain joins TRBV4-1 and TRBJ1-2; 10 positions match TRBD1. Germline CDR1 and CDR2: MGHRA and YSYEKL. The CDR3 length is 15 residues. V trimming: 2 bases; J trimming: 5 bases; junction bases outside the gene matches: 5. The CDR3 here is CASSQQDRGLYGYTF. In nucleotides, the CDR3 is TGCGCCAGCAGCCAACAAGACAGGGGGCTTTATGGCTACACCTTC.

The chain recombines TRBV15 with TRBJ2-6, with TRBD2 matching 8 bases. V lost 0 bases, J lost 1 base, and 2 bases stayed unmatched. This CDR3 comprises 17 residues. From germline, CDR1 is LNHNV and CDR2 YYDKDF (reference sequence). The CDR3 DNA is TGTGCCACCAGCAGAGACCGGGGGGGATCTGGGGCCAACGTCCTGACTTTC. The encoded protein is CATSRDRGGSGANVLTF.

V gene TRBV28 combines with J gene TRBJ1-1; D not certain. The ends were cut back, 5 bases at V and 6 bases at J, with 16 bases in the middle. The CDR3 is 14 residues long. From germline, CDR1 is MDHEN and CDR2 SYDVKM. In DNA, the CDR3 is TGTGCCAGCAGTCTCCCCCCGGGGTCCGCTGAAGCTTTCTTT. This gives the protein CASSLPPGSAEAFF.